A single sample is the source of the 27 T cell receptor beta chains below, sequenced in a study of T cell responses to AZD1222 COVID-19 vaccine. Sequenced by immunoSEQ multiplex PCR; TCRdb stores in-frame clones only, minus some. In the table there are 95,000 to 100,000 clones, approximately 84% of which are singletons. The specimen was peripheral blood, collected 28 days after the second AZD1222 dose. These TCRs come from an adult who received the AZD1222 COVID-19 vaccine.

In DNA form, the CDR3 reads TGTGCCAGCACCGGCCCGCCTGGGGATTATAATTCACCCCTCCACTTT. This translates into CASTGPPGDYNSPLHF. V gene TRBV7-9 combines with J gene TRBJ1-6; no clear D. The CDR3 covers 16 residues. The germline V and J ends were trimmed by 7 bases and 4 bases, with 17 bases remaining between them. CDR1 is SEHNR and CDR2 is FQNEAQ in the germline V gene (reference sequence). The whole variable domain, remainder taken from reference TRBV7-9 and TRBJ1-6, is DTGVSQNPRHKITKRGQNVTFRCDPISEHNRLYWYRQTLGQGPEFLTYFQNEAQLEKSRLLSDRFSAERPKGSFSTLEIQRTEQGDSAMYLCASTGPPGDYNSPLHFGNGTRLTVT.

The V call is TRBV13, the J call TRBJ2-1, with D maybe TRBD2 (6 bases). Trimming removed 6 bases from V and 6 bases from J, with 15 bases in between. The CDR3 loop spans 14 amino acids. The germline gives CDR1 PRHDT, CDR2 FYEKMQ (reference sequence). CDR3 in amino acids: CASRVAGRLNEQFF. The CDR3 DNA reads as TGTGCCAGCAGGGTCGCGGGACGTCTCAATGAGCAGTTCTTC.

CDR3 DNA sequence: TGTGCCAGCAGCTCATACAGGGGGCGCGGGGAGCTGTTTTTT. It yields the protein CASSSYRGRGELFF. The J gene is TRBJ2-2, the V gene TRBV7-7; 9 bases align to TRBD1. Germline assignment: CDR1 SSHAT and CDR2 FNYEAQ (reference sequence). The CDR3 consists of 14 residues. The trim removed 4 bases at V and 7 bases at J, leaving 4 bases unmatched. The variable domain in full, with the rest retrieved from reference TRBV7-7 and TRBJ2-2, is GAGVSQSPRYKVTKRGQDVTLRCDPISSHATLYWYQQALGQGPEFLTYFNYEAQPDKSGLPSDRFSAERPEGSISTLTIQRTEQRDSAMYRCASSSYRGRGELFFGEGSRLTVL.

The V call is TRBV2, the J call TRBJ2-7, with 10 bases fitting TRBD2. CDR3 length equals 14 residues. With 7 bases clipped from V and 5 bases from J, the junction kept 8 bases outside the gene matches. Germline lookup yields CDR1 SNHLY and CDR2 FYNNEI. For the CDR3, the DNA is TGTGCCAGCACCCCGGGACTAGCGCTCCACGAGCAGTACTTC. Its protein product is CASTPGLALHEQYF.

The chain has TRBV5-4 and TRBJ2-1; 8 bases are shared with TRBD2. The V gene end was trimmed by 4 bases and the J gene end by 6 bases; junction bases not matched to a gene: 15. Germline V CDR1 and CDR2: SGHNT, YYREEE (reference sequence). The CDR3 has 17 residues. CDR3 protein: CASSLTPGTSSANEQFF. As DNA, the CDR3 is TGTGCCAGCAGCCTAACCCCCGGGACTAGTTCTGCCAATGAGCAGTTCTTC.

The chain links TRBV6-5 to TRBJ1-6; no reliable D call. The V end was cut by 4 bases, the J end by 2 bases, with 9 bases between. From germline, CDR1 is MNHEY and CDR2 SVGAGI. The CDR3 is 15 residues long. CDR3 amino acids: CASSSPGAYNSPLHF. In DNA, the CDR3 is TGTGCCAGCAGTTCCCCGGGAGCCTATAATTCACCCCTCCACTTT.

This clone appeared a few times. This chain uses TRBV28 with TRBJ2-1, with D tentatively TRBD2 (5 bases). This CDR3 has 15 residues. CDR1 is MDHEN, CDR2 SYDVKM, per germline. Trimming stripped 6 bases from V and 8 bases from J, with 20 bases between. The CDR3 nucleotides are TGTGCCAGCAGGGGGTCCGGCGGGCCCTTTTATGAGCAGTTCTTC. Its translation: CASRGSGGPFYEQFF.

This clone has a handful of counts. This rearrangement joins TRBV24-1 to TRBJ2-5; weak D call: TRBD1 (6 bases). The germline V gene has CDR1 KGHDR and CDR2 SFDVKD. The V gene lost 4 bases and the J gene lost 3 bases, with 11 bases spanning the gap. The CDR3 contains 14 residues. CDR3 amino acids: CATSEWGHKETQYF. The CDR3 DNA follows: TGTGCCACCAGTGAATGGGGGCACAAAGAGACCCAGTACTTC.

The J gene is TRBJ1-6, the V gene TRBV19; D may be TRBD1 (5 bases). There are 15 residues in the CDR3. The germline V gene encodes CDR1 LNHDA and CDR2 SQIVND (reference sequence). With 5 bases removed from V and 6 bases from J, the gap between germline ends came to 14 bases. The CDR3 is CASSLQVMVNSPLHF. CDR3 nucleotide sequence: TGTGCCAGTAGTTTACAGGTTATGGTTAATTCACCCCTCCACTTT.

This rearrangement joins TRBV10-2 to TRBJ1-2; 11 bases fit TRBD1. Germline-derived CDR1 and CDR2 are WSHSY and SAAADI. The CDR3 totals 13 residues. Losses at the gene ends were 6 bases for V and 7 bases for J; bases not matched to a gene: 4. The CDR3 protein is CASSGQGAGGYTF. The CDR3 region has the DNA TGCGCCAGCAGCGGACAGGGGGCGGGTGGCTACACCTTC.

This rearrangement joins TRBV2 to TRBJ2-7, with TRBD2 matching over 10 bases. The CDR3 covers 14 residues. CDR1 is SNHLY and CDR2 is FYNNEI in the germline V gene. Trimming took 7 bases from V and 5 from J; bases not matched to a gene: 8. The CDR3 DNA is TGTGCCAGCACCTCTAGCGGGAGTCCCCACGAGCAGTACTTC. As protein: CASTSSGSPHEQYF.

The gene calls are TRBV6-5 and TRBJ2-5; possibly TRBD1 for D (5 bases). CDR3 length: 14 amino acids. Germline V gives CDR1 MNHEY, CDR2 SVGAGI. V was cut by 7 bases and J by 1 base, with 13 bases left in between. CDR3 sequence (DNA): TGTGCCAGCATCAGGCAGGGCCCCCAAGAGACCCAGTACTTC. Residues: CASIRQGPQETQYF.

The rearrangement joins TRBV6-5 to TRBJ2-2, with a tentative D call TRBD2 (5 bases). CDR3 length: 14 amino acids. Germline CDR1 and CDR2: MNHEY and SVGAGI. V lost 6 bases and J 6 bases, leaving 14 bases between the germline ends. The DNA for the CDR3 is TGTGCCAGCAGCTCCAGAATCGGGGCCGGGGAGCTGTTTTTT. This codes for CASSSRIGAGELFF.

J is TRBJ2-2 and V is TRBV21-1; the table's D call, TRBD2, was not checked against the DNA. TRBV21-1 is flagged as a pseudogene. This CDR3 is built from 15 residues. The CDR3 DNA reads as TGTGCCAGCAGCAGGGGCAGGGAGGTCCCCGGGGAGCTGTTTTTT. Protein sequence: CASSRGREVPGELFF.

This clone is a singleton in its sample. The chain couples TRBV27 to TRBJ1-4; 8 bases are a match to TRBD1. V shed 3 bases, J shed 6 bases, and the junction held 9 bases outside the gene matches. The CDR3 consists of 16 residues. The V gene's germline CDR1 is MNHEY and CDR2 SMNVEV (reference sequence). Written as DNA, the CDR3 is TGTGCCAGCAGTTTGGGGGGTCAGGGGGCTTATGAAAAACTGTTTTTT. This translates into CASSLGGQGAYEKLFF. Looking up the rest from reference TRBV27 and TRBJ1-4 gives the full variable domain: EAQVTQNPRYLITVTGKKLTVTCSQNMNHEYMSWYRQDPGLGLRQIYYSMNVEVTDKGDVPEGYKVSRKEKRNFPLILESPSPNQTSLYFCASSLGGQGAYEKLFFGSGTQLSVL.

This clone has more than one count but fewer than ten. This sequence joins TRBV7-9 and TRBJ1-1, with D maybe TRBD1 (6 bases). Trimming removed 3 bases from V and 4 bases from J, with 12 bases in between. The CDR3 extends over 14 amino acids. Germline values: CDR1 SEHNR, CDR2 FQNEAQ (reference sequence). CDR3 sequence: CASSLDSLLTEAFF. The CDR3 DNA sequence: TGTGCCAGCAGCTTGGACAGCCTCCTCACTGAAGCTTTCTTT.

The CDR3 protein is CASSIGSRTGELFF. CDR3 coding DNA: TGTGCCAGTAGTATAGGTTCCAGAACCGGGGAGCTGTTTTTT. This chain uses TRBV19 with TRBJ2-2; D gene unclear. The germline V gene has CDR1 LNHDA and CDR2 SQIVND (reference sequence). The V gene lost 1 base and the J gene lost 5 bases, with 8 bases spanning the gap. This CDR3 is built from 14 residues.

The chain joins TRBV6-5 to TRBJ2-3; tentative D call: TRBD1 (6 bases). The CDR3 extends over 13 amino acids. In germline, CDR1 is MNHEY, CDR2 SVGAGI. V lost 6 bases, J lost 6 bases, and 13 bases lay in between. This chain's CDR3 is CASREKGVDTQYF. Written as DNA, the CDR3 is TGTGCCAGCAGAGAGAAGGGGGTGGATACGCAGTATTTT.

The chain uses TRBV2 and TRBJ2-3; D is ambiguous. Looked up from germline, CDR1 is SNHLY and CDR2 is FYNNEI. The CDR3 totals 14 residues. V lost 2 bases, J lost 2 bases, and 8 bases lay in between. CDR3 in DNA: TGTGCCAGCAGTGAAATGCACTTCACAGATACGCAGTATTTT. Protein sequence: CASSEMHFTDTQYF.

The DNA for the CDR3 is TGTGCCAGCAGCTCCCGTAGCGGGAGGGCCCGTTGGGGGGGGCAGTTCTTC. It encodes CASSSRSGRARWGGQFF. The J gene is TRBJ2-1, the V gene TRBV11-2, with 11 bases aligning to TRBD2. Germline values: CDR1 SGHAT, CDR2 FQNNGV. The CDR3 totals 17 residues. Trimming removed 4 bases from V and 12 bases from J; junction bases left unmatched: 17.

J is TRBJ2-5 and V is TRBV19, with D tentatively TRBD2 (5 bases). Trimming took 4 bases from V and 5 from J, leaving 11 bases between them. The germline CDR1 and CDR2 sequences are LNHDA and SQIVND (reference sequence). The length of the CDR3 is 13 residues. The CDR3 loop is CASSKAGVETQYF. The CDR3 DNA reads TGTGCCAGTAGTAAAGCCGGGGTCGAGACCCAGTACTTC. The full variable domain, its missing parts supplied by reference TRBV19 and TRBJ2-5, is DGGITQSPKYLFRKEGQNVTLSCEQNLNHDAMYWYRQDPGQGLRLIYYSQIVNDFQKGDIAEGYSVSREKKESFPLTVTSAQKNPTAFYLCASSKAGVETQYFGPGTRLLVL.

The rearrangement joins TRBV19 to TRBJ2-7; D is unresolved. CDR3 length equals 13 residues. Germline V gives CDR1 LNHDA, CDR2 SQIVND (reference sequence). V was pared by 9 bases and J by 6 bases, with 18 bases between. CDR3: CASSGATGGEQYF. The CDR3 nucleotides are TGTGCCAGCTCAGGCGCCACGGGTGGCGAGCAGTACTTC.

The chain recombines TRBV5-5 with TRBJ1-1; D ambiguous. V was clipped by 1 base and J by 0 bases, with 7 bases between them. This CDR3 comprises 14 residues. CDR1 is SGHKS, CDR2 YYEKEE, per germline (reference sequence). The CDR3 DNA reads as TGTGCCAGCAGCTTGCCCGCCATGAACACTGAAGCTTTCTTT. Its translation: CASSLPAMNTEAFF.

This clone was recorded only once. The chain uses TRBV7-9 and TRBJ2-1; D could derive from TRBD1 or TRBD2 (5 bases each). CDR3 length: 15 residues. V lost 6 bases and J 7 bases, leaving 19 bases between the germline ends. Germline values: CDR1 SEHNR, CDR2 FQNEAQ (reference sequence). The CDR3: CASSPRDPRRNEQFF. For the CDR3, the DNA is TGTGCCAGCAGTCCTCGGGACCCCCGGCGGAATGAGCAGTTCTTC.

V usage is TRBV6-5 and J usage is TRBJ1-1; TRBD1 aligns across 10 bases. Germline V lookup: CDR1 MNHEY, CDR2 SVGAGI. The CDR3 has 14 residues. Trimming took 11 bases from V and 7 from J; bases not matched to a gene: 13. The CDR3 is CASRVTGGAGEAFF. The CDR3 DNA follows: TGTGCCTCCCGGGTGACAGGGGGCGCGGGTGAAGCTTTCTTT.

The V call is TRBV7-9, the J call TRBJ2-3; possible D gene TRBD1, 5 bases. Germline CDR1 reads SEHNR; CDR2 reads FQNEAQ (reference sequence). The length of the CDR3 is 14 residues. V gave up 5 bases and J gave up 6 bases, with 15 bases separating them. The DNA of the CDR3 is TGTGCCAGCAGCCGAAGACAGATTAGGGATACGCAGTATTTT. It specifies CASSRRQIRDTQYF. Looking up the rest from reference TRBV7-9 and TRBJ2-3 gives the full variable domain: DTGVSQNPRHKITKRGQNVTFRCDPISEHNRLYWYRQTLGQGPEFLTYFQNEAQLEKSRLLSDRFSAERPKGSFSTLEIQRTEQGDSAMYLCASSRRQIRDTQYFGPGTRLTVL.

This chain connects TRBV19 to TRBJ2-2; the D gene is possibly TRBD1 (5 bases). The CDR3 runs 14 residues. The V and J ends lost 6 bases and 0 bases respectively, with 8 bases between them. In germline, CDR1 is LNHDA, CDR2 SQIVND (reference sequence). The DNA of the CDR3 is TGTGCCAGTAGAACAGGTTCGAACACCGGGGAGCTGTTTTTT. Protein sequence: CASRTGSNTGELFF.